The 14 T cell receptor beta chains listed next were all sequenced from one sample in a study of blood T cell repertoires in COVID-19. Sequencing used immunoSEQ multiplex PCR; TCRdb keeps in-frame clones, though not all of them. The sample holds about 140,000 clones; 85% to 90% are singletons and the top ten take roughly 3.2%. Sequencing used peripheral blood. These receptors came from a woman between 55 and 75 years old with active COVID-19.

The rearrangement uses TRBV11-1 and TRBJ2-6; D is possibly TRBD2 (6 bases). Germline CDR1 SGHAT, CDR2 FQDESV (reference sequence). V was pared by 5 bases and J by 1 base, with 9 bases between. The CDR3 consists of 15 residues. The CDR3 DNA reads TGTGCCAGCAGCACACTAGCATCTGGGGCCAACGTCCTGACTTTC. It translates to CASSTLASGANVLTF.

The chain has TRBV7-2 and TRBJ2-1, with 10 nucleotides matching TRBD2. V gave up 4 bases and J gave up 5 bases; unmatched junction bases: 8. The CDR3 is 16 amino acids. The V gene's germline CDR1 is SGHTA and CDR2 FQGNSA. Here the CDR3 DNA reads TGTGCCAGCAGCTCGGGGAGCGGGAGGGCCCACAATGAGCAGTTCTTC. This encodes CASSSGSGRAHNEQFF.

The V gene is TRBV29-1, the J gene TRBJ2-7, with D maybe TRBD1 (6 bases). From germline, CDR1 is SQVTM and CDR2 ANQGSEA. The CDR3 covers 14 residues. Trimming took off 5 bases at V and 3 bases at J, with 17 bases between the two ends. CDR3 coding DNA: TGCAGCGTTCTTGGGGACAAGGGTAACTACGAGCAGTACTTC. Amino acids: CSVLGDKGNYEQYF.

The chain links TRBV29-1 to TRBJ2-3, with D possibly matching TRBD2 (6 bases). This CDR3 is 16 amino acids long. V lost 2 bases and J 4 bases, leaving 19 bases between the germline ends. Germline loops: CDR1 SQVTM, CDR2 ANQGSEA. The CDR3 nucleotides are TGCAGCGTTGAAAAGGCGGCTAGCGTTTGGCCAGATACGCAGTATTTT. This encodes CSVEKAASVWPDTQYF.

The chain uses TRBV27 and TRBJ2-2, with a possible D match to TRBD1 (5 bases). Trimming took 7 bases from V and 1 from J, leaving 10 bases between them. The length of the CDR3 is 14 residues. Per the germline V gene, CDR1 is MNHEY and CDR2 is SMNVEV (reference sequence). CDR3 amino acids: CASKGQGNTGELFF. The CDR3 DNA is TGTGCCAGCAAGGGGCAGGGGAACACCGGGGAGCTGTTTTTT.

This chain joins TRBV16 and TRBJ2-3, with 12 bases matching TRBD2. V lost 1 base and J lost 2; bases outside the gene matches: 1. Germline CDR1 reads KGHSY; CDR2 reads FQNENV. The CDR3 sequence is 16 residues long. The CDR3 region is CASSQWTSGITDTQYF. The CDR3, as DNA: TGTGCCAGCAGCCAATGGACTAGCGGGATCACAGATACGCAGTATTTT.

CDR3 protein: CASSPDRVPLSGNTIYF. The CDR3, as DNA: TGTGCCAGCAGTCCGGACAGGGTGCCTCTCTCTGGAAACACCATATATTTT. The chain uses TRBV11-2 and TRBJ1-3, with 8 bases aligning to TRBD1. This CDR3 contains 17 residues. Looked up from germline, CDR1 is SGHAT and CDR2 is FQNNGV. J lost 0 bases, V lost 6 bases, and 10 bases had no gene match.

In its sample, this clone was seen a few times. This chain uses TRBV19 with TRBJ1-5, with D possibly being TRBD1 (5 bases). The CDR3 is 15 residues long. Trimming took off 1 base at V and 7 bases at J, with 14 bases between the two ends. From germline, CDR1 is LNHDA and CDR2 SQIVND (reference sequence). The CDR3 loop reads CASSIVAGGGQPQHF. CDR3 nucleotides: TGTGCCAGTAGTATAGTAGCGGGGGGTGGGCAGCCCCAGCATTTT.

The chain is built from TRBV4-1 and TRBJ2-1, with 10 bases identical to TRBD2. CDR3 length: 17 amino acids. The J segment lost 5 bases and the V segment lost 4 bases, leaving 11 bases of the junction unmatched. Per germline, CDR1 MGHRA and CDR2 YSYEKL. For the CDR3, the DNA is TGCGCCAGCAGCCCTACAGGGGGGCTAGCGGGAGACAATGAGCAGTTCTTC. It codes for CASSPTGGLAGDNEQFF.

The CDR3 loop reads CASSIGGSLAKNIQYF. The CDR3 coding sequence is TGTGCCAGCAGTATCGGCGGGAGCCTGGCCAAAAACATTCAGTACTTC. V is TRBV28 and J is TRBJ2-4, with 7 bases identical to TRBD2. Germline loops: CDR1 MDHEN, CDR2 SYDVKM. The CDR3 spans 16 residues. V dropped 5 bases and J dropped 1; count of bases not matched to a gene: 8.

The chain has TRBV5-6 and TRBJ2-5, with 8 bases that match TRBD2. The J segment lost 7 bases and the V segment lost 5 bases, leaving 4 bases of the junction unmatched. This CDR3 contains 12 residues. Germline V gene sequence: CDR1 SGHDT, CDR2 YYEEEE. The CDR3 sequence is CASSPGGPTQYF. Written as DNA, the CDR3 is TGTGCCAGCAGTCCGGGGGGGCCGACCCAGTACTTC. Full variable domain (remainder filled in from reference TRBV5-6 and TRBJ2-5): DAGVTQSPTHLIKTRGQQVTLRCSPKSGHDTVSWYQQALGQGPQFIFQYYEEEERQRGNFPDRFSGHQFPNYSSELNVNALLLGDSALYLCASSPGGPTQYFGPGTRLLVL.

The rearrangement uses TRBV30 and TRBJ1-3; D is undetermined. The CDR3 is 12 residues long. Trimming pared 0 bases from V and 7 bases from J, leaving 7 bases between. Germline CDR1 is GTSNPN and CDR2 is SVGIG (reference sequence). The CDR3 DNA follows: TGTGCCTGGAGTGTAAACGAGAACACCATATATTTT. This sequence encodes CAWSVNENTIYF.

The rearrangement uses TRBV10-3 and TRBJ1-1, with a tentative D call TRBD1 (6 bases). V dropped 4 bases and J dropped 8 bases, with 14 bases sitting between them. Germline CDR1 and CDR2: ENHRY and SYGVKD. The length of the CDR3 is 13 residues. Here the CDR3 reads CAISGAAGTEAFF. DNA for the CDR3: TGTGCCATCAGTGGAGCTGCCGGGACAGAAGCTTTCTTT.

V gene TRBV6-5 combines with J gene TRBJ1-1, with D hard to call. The CDR3 has 12 amino acids. V was pared by 6 bases and J by 7 bases, with 12 bases between. The germline V gene encodes CDR1 MNHEY and CDR2 SVGAGI. CDR3 loop: CASSPRYGEAFF. DNA for the CDR3: TGTGCCAGCAGCCCCAGGTACGGTGAAGCTTTCTTT.